Detailed here is one TCR beta chain. Its cognate antigen is unknown. Repertoires were generated with immunoSEQ multiplex PCR, while TCRdb's copy carries only in-frame clones and drops some. The sample carries some 1,400,000 clones, approximately 97% recorded once. These data originate in a study of shared clonotypes between healthy human individuals. Turning to the study itself: Two women and a few men aged 18 to 49 made up the donors. Three CD4 naive, three CD4 memory, two CD8 naive and one CD8 memory plate were used per donor. Points from the study as a whole: When compared with the clonotypes that were shared by all four sorted-subset donors, the non-shared clonotypes turned out to have lower generation probabilities. For naive CD4 cells, around 5.1% of clonotypes were shared across a few donors.

The material sequenced was naive CD4+ T cells sorted from blood. The subset: CD45RA+ positively selected. The clonotype was recovered from a man between 25 and 39 years old in good health.

The CDR3 loop is CASKVAGDTGELFF. For the CDR3, the DNA is TGTGCCAGTAAGGTAGCGGGAGACACCGGGGAGCTGTTTTTT. V is TRBV19 and J is TRBJ2-2, with TRBD2 matching over 9 bases. CDR1 and CDR2 from the germline V gene are LNHDA and SQIVND (reference sequence). This CDR3 is built from 14 residues. V shed 7 bases and J 3 bases; nucleotides not matched to a gene: 3.